The 26 T cell receptor beta chains in this list originate from one sample, sequenced in a study of blood T cell repertoires in COVID-19. Using immunoSEQ multiplex PCR, the repertoire was profiled, and TCRdb retains in-frame clones only, with some absent. The profile shows a few hundred thousand clones, about nine tenths of them singletons. Sequenced material: PBMCs or T cells enriched from blood (not recorded which). The receptors were gathered from a woman in her forties or fifties who had been exposed to COVID-19.

This chain joins TRBV2 and TRBJ2-3; D not certain. V gave up 7 bases and J gave up 2 bases, with 4 bases separating them. CDR1 SNHLY and CDR2 FYNNEI come from the germline V gene. The CDR3 spans 11 residues. The CDR3 loop is CASTYTDTQYF. The CDR3 nucleotides are TGTGCCAGCACTTACACAGATACGCAGTATTTT.

The CDR3 loop reads CASSRDSAPTYGYTF. CDR3 DNA sequence: TGTGCCAGCAGTCGAGACTCGGCCCCTACCTATGGCTACACCTTC. The chain is built from TRBV6-5 and TRBJ1-2; D is unclear. The V gene's germline CDR1 is MNHEY and CDR2 SVGAGI. The CDR3 totals 15 residues. V was cut by 5 bases and J by 4 bases, with 17 bases left in between.

The chain has TRBV6-5 and TRBJ1-2; the D gene is possibly TRBD1 (6 bases). The CDR3 sequence is 15 residues long. Per germline, CDR1 MNHEY and CDR2 SVGAGI. V dropped 2 bases and J dropped 1 base, with 11 bases sitting between them. The CDR3 nucleotides read TGTGCCAGCAGTTACCTCCAAGGGGGTAACTATGGCTACACCTTC. Its protein product is CASSYLQGGNYGYTF.

The chain uses TRBV19 and TRBJ1-6; D remains unclear. The V gene's germline CDR1 is LNHDA and CDR2 SQIVND (reference sequence). The ends were cut back, 6 bases at V and 0 bases at J, with 12 bases in the middle. This CDR3 region has 16 residues. CDR3 nucleotides: TGTGCCAGTAGGAAATCACCGGGCTCCTATAATTCACCCCTCCACTTT. Encoded protein: CASRKSPGSYNSPLHF.

This chain connects TRBV5-5 to TRBJ1-1; 10 positions match TRBD1. The junction had 7 bases not matched to a gene; V was cut back by 0 bases and J by 8 bases. The CDR3 is 15 residues long. Germline-derived CDR1 and CDR2 are SGHKS and YYEKEE (reference sequence). CDR3 loop: CASSLEGQGHLEAFF. Written as DNA, the CDR3 is TGTGCCAGCAGCTTGGAGGGACAGGGGCATTTGGAAGCTTTCTTT.

The chain couples TRBV9 to TRBJ1-6; weak D call: TRBD1 (6 bases). CDR1 and CDR2 from the germline V gene are SGDLS and YYNGEE. V lost 3 bases to trimming and J lost 4 bases, with 11 bases between them. The CDR3 is made up of 15 amino acids. Here the CDR3 reads CASSEDDRYNSPLHF. In DNA, the CDR3 is TGTGCCAGCAGCGAAGATGACAGGTATAATTCACCCCTCCACTTT.

The V and J genes are TRBV5-5 and TRBJ2-5; tentative D call: TRBD2 (7 bases). This CDR3 has 15 residues. Germline lookup yields CDR1 SGHKS and CDR2 YYEKEE (reference sequence). Trimming left V 4 bases short and J 5 bases short, with 18 bases between. The CDR3 DNA sequence: TGTGCCAGCAGCGTGCTGCGGGGGAGGGGGGAGACCCAGTACTTC. This encodes CASSVLRGRGETQYF. Full variable domain (outside the CDR3, taken from reference TRBV5-5 and TRBJ2-5): DAGVTQSPTHLIKTRGQQVTLRCSPISGHKSVSWYQQVLGQGPQFIFQYYEKEERGRGNFPDRFSARQFPNYSSELNVNALLLGDSALYLCASSVLRGRGETQYFGPGTRLLVL.

J is TRBJ2-7 and V is TRBV4-1; TRBD2 is a possible D gene (6 bases). The V gene lost 2 bases and the J gene lost 2 bases, with 10 bases spanning the gap. Germline assignment: CDR1 MGHRA and CDR2 YSYEKL. This CDR3 has 14 amino acids. This CDR3 is CASSQLGLTYEQYF. The CDR3 nucleotides read TGCGCCAGCAGCCAATTGGGACTTACCTACGAGCAGTACTTC.

The J gene is TRBJ2-2, the V gene TRBV6-5; possibly TRBD2 for D (7 bases). Germline assignment: CDR1 MNHEY and CDR2 SVGAGI. Trimming took 5 bases from V and 5 from J, leaving 15 bases between them. The length of the CDR3 is 15 residues. CDR3 sequence (DNA): TGTGCCAGCAGTATGGGGGGGCCGGATACCGGGGAGCTGTTTTTT. Encoded protein: CASSMGGPDTGELFF.

V is TRBV19 and J is TRBJ1-5; no clear D gene. Trimming shortened V by 6 bases and J by 2 bases, and 5 bases separated the two germline ends. The CDR3 has 12 residues. The germline gives CDR1 LNHDA, CDR2 SQIVND (reference sequence). The CDR3 region has the DNA TGTGCCAGTAGGGCGGGCAATCAGCCCCAGCATTTT. Encoded protein: CASRAGNQPQHF.

The J gene is TRBJ1-3, the V gene TRBV30, with unresolved D. This CDR3 has 13 residues. V was cut by 3 bases and J by 4 bases, with 10 bases left in between. CDR1 is GTSNPN, CDR2 SVGIG, per germline (reference sequence). CDR3 region: CAWSPLPGNTIYF. The CDR3 DNA is TGTGCCTGGAGCCCACTGCCGGGAAACACCATATATTTT.

The V call is TRBV9, the J call TRBJ2-1; the match to TRBD2 covers 15 bases. The CDR3 is made up of 15 amino acids. Germline CDR1 SGDLS, CDR2 YYNGEE. J lost 6 bases, V lost 3 bases, and 1 base had no gene match. The CDR3 DNA is TGTGCCAGCAGCGGGACTAGCGGGGGGGCCAATGAGCAGTTCTTC. It is translated as CASSGTSGGANEQFF.

This clone is a singleton in its sample. The chain recombines TRBV6-1 with TRBJ1-5; D is uncertain. The CDR3 loop spans 13 amino acids. V shed 1 base and J shed 6 bases, with 7 bases lying between them. The germline CDR1 and CDR2 sequences are MNHNS and SASEGT. The CDR3 DNA follows: TGTGCCAGCAGTGAAGTTTCTCGTCAGCCCCAGCATTTT. Translating it yields CASSEVSRQPQHF.

The rearrangement joins TRBV5-1 to TRBJ1-1, with D possibly TRBD1 on 5 matching bases. V was pared by 4 bases and J by 3 bases, with 13 bases between. Germline CDR1 reads SGHRS; CDR2 reads YFSETQ. This CDR3 comprises 14 residues. The CDR3 sequence is CASSVKQGYTEAFF. CDR3 coding DNA: TGCGCCAGCAGCGTAAAGCAGGGATACACTGAAGCTTTCTTT.

The chain uses TRBV9 and TRBJ1-6; 9 nucleotides match TRBD1. Losses at the gene ends were 0 bases for V and 4 bases for J; bases not matched to a gene: 5. The CDR3 contains 17 residues. The germline gives CDR1 SGDLS, CDR2 YYNGEE. Here the CDR3 reads CASSVGPGQGYNSPLHF. The CDR3 DNA is TGTGCCAGCAGCGTAGGACCGGGACAGGGTTATAATTCACCCCTCCACTTT.

The chain joins TRBV27 to TRBJ1-6; D is possibly TRBD1 (5 bases). Trimming took 6 bases from V and 0 from J, leaving 15 bases between them. Germline V gene data show CDR1 as MNHEY and CDR2 as SMNVEV (reference sequence). The CDR3 length is 17 residues. In DNA, the CDR3 is TGTGCCAGCAGAGACGGGGGAACTAGCTCCTATAATTCACCCCTCCACTTT. Translated: CASRDGGTSSYNSPLHF.

V is TRBV28 and J is TRBJ1-2; D perhaps matches TRBD1 (5 bases). This CDR3 contains 14 residues. Looked up from germline, CDR1 is MDHEN and CDR2 is SYDVKM. Between the trimmed V and J ends, which lost 5 bases and 6 bases, there was a span of 16 bases. CDR3 sequence: CASSLGAGSDGYTF. The DNA of the CDR3 is TGTGCCAGCAGTCTAGGGGCGGGGTCGGATGGCTACACCTTC.

The CDR3 DNA follows: TGTGCCAGCAGCTTGATTTCGGGACTGTCGAACACTGAAGCTTTCTTT. Encoded protein: CASSLISGLSNTEAFF. V usage is TRBV7-8 and J usage is TRBJ1-1; D is possibly TRBD1 (5 bases). The CDR3 runs to 16 residues. V was trimmed by 3 bases and J by 1 base, leaving 15 bases between them. Per germline, CDR1 SGHVS and CDR2 FQNEAQ.

The chain combines TRBV6-1 with TRBJ2-2, with 8 bases aligning to TRBD1. The CDR3 contains 16 residues. Trimming removed 4 bases from V and 1 base from J; junction bases left unmatched: 5. The germline V gene has CDR1 MNHNS and CDR2 SASEGT. The CDR3 here is CASSGPDRENTGELFF. The CDR3 DNA reads as TGTGCCAGCAGTGGCCCGGACAGGGAGAACACCGGGGAGCTGTTTTTT.

The V call is TRBV27, the J call TRBJ2-6; TRBD1 matches 7 bases. The J segment lost 1 base and the V segment lost 8 bases, leaving 8 bases of the junction unmatched. The CDR3 is 16 amino acids. CDR1 is MNHEY and CDR2 is SMNVEV in the germline V gene (reference sequence). CDR3 amino acids: CASGHRTGSGANVLTF. In DNA form, the CDR3 reads TGTGCCAGCGGCCACCGGACAGGTTCTGGGGCCAACGTCCTGACTTTC.

The sample holds a few counts of this clone. The CDR3 loop is CASSLVGAAEQYF. Written as DNA, the CDR3 is TGTGCCAGCAGCTTGGTCGGAGCAGCCGAGCAGTACTTC. The rearrangement uses TRBV5-4 and TRBJ2-7; D gene unclear. The germline V and J ends were trimmed by 0 bases and 6 bases, with 10 bases remaining between them. The germline gives CDR1 SGHNT, CDR2 YYREEE (reference sequence). The CDR3 length is 13 residues.

The chain combines TRBV27 with TRBJ2-3; 12 positions agree with TRBD2. The CDR3 is made up of 16 amino acids. V was pared by 4 bases and J by 0 bases, with 2 bases of the junction left unmatched. The germline V gene has CDR1 MNHEY and CDR2 SMNVEV (reference sequence). The CDR3 loop reads CASSSGLAGSTDTQYF. As DNA, the CDR3 is TGTGCCAGCAGTTCCGGACTAGCGGGGAGCACAGATACGCAGTATTTT.

V and J are TRBV14 and TRBJ1-1, with no clear D. There are 15 residues in the CDR3. V lost 2 bases to trimming and J lost 3 bases, with 13 bases between them. Germline V gene sequence: CDR1 SGHDN, CDR2 FVKESK. CDR3 bases: TGTGCCAGCAGCCAACAGCTCCTGAGGGACACTGAAGCTTTCTTT. Amino acids: CASSQQLLRDTEAFF.

This chain links TRBV4-2 with TRBJ1-5; D unclear. CDR3 length: 16 amino acids. V gave up 1 base and J gave up 2 bases, with 12 bases separating them. CDR1 LGHNA and CDR2 YNFKEQ come from the germline V gene. CDR3 region: CASSQAGGIGNQPQHF. The CDR3 bases are TGTGCCAGCAGCCAAGCGGGAGGGATCGGCAATCAGCCCCAGCATTTT.

This chain links TRBV28 with TRBJ2-2, with D possibly matching TRBD2 (6 bases). The CDR3 consists of 14 residues. Germline V gene data show CDR1 as MDHEN and CDR2 as SYDVKM. Trimming removed 5 bases at V and 5 bases at J, with 12 bases between. CDR3 sequence (DNA): TGTGCCAGCAGTCCAATGGGGGGAACCGGGGAGCTGTTTTTT. It specifies CASSPMGGTGELFF.

The V and J genes are TRBV3-1 (or the pseudogene TRBV3-2) and TRBJ2-7, with D tentatively TRBD2 (6 bases). Per germline, CDR1 LGHDT and CDR2 YNNKEL (reference sequence). The CDR3 extends over 17 amino acids. V shed 4 bases and J shed 6 bases, with 25 bases lying between them. The CDR3 here is CASSPRRAQTSGVEQYF. In nucleotides, the CDR3 is TGTGCCAGCAGCCCCCGCCGGGCCCAAACGTCGGGGGTCGAGCAGTACTTC.